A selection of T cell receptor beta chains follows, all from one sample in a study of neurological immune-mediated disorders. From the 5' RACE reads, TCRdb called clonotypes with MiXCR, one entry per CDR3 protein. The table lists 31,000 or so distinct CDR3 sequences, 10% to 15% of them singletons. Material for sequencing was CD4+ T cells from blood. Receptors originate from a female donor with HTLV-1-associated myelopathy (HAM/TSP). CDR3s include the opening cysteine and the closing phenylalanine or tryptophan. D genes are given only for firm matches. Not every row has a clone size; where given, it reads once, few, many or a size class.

CDR3 DNA: TGTGCCAGCAGTCGGACGGACAGGGTCTACAATGAGCAGTTCTTC
CDR3 protein: CASSRTDRVYNEQFF
V gene: TRBV12-3/TRBV12-4
D gene: TRBD1
J gene: TRBJ2-1
clone size: many

CDR3 DNA: TGTGCCAGCAGCCCGCCGGGTAGCAATCAGCCCCAGCATTTT
CDR3 protein: CASSPPGSNQPQHF
V gene: TRBV7-9
D gene: .
J gene: TRBJ1-5
clone size: many

CDR3 DNA: TGTGCCAGCAGGCAGAATGAAAAACTGTTTTTT
CDR3 protein: CASRQNEKLFF
V gene: TRBV7-3
D gene: .
J gene: TRBJ1-4
clone size: many

CDR3 DNA: TGCAGTGCTATTGGGGGGCTAAATCAGCCCCAGCATTTT
CDR3 protein: CSAIGGLNQPQHF
V gene: TRBV20-1
D gene: .
J gene: TRBJ1-5
clone size: many

CDR3 DNA: TGTGCCAGCAGCTTAGACACCAATCAGCCCCAGCATTTT
CDR3 protein: CASSLDTNQPQHF
V gene: TRBV7-2
D gene: .
J gene: TRBJ1-5
clone size: many

CDR3 DNA: TGTGCCAGCAGCTTAGCGGGACAGGGGGCCCTGCTAGAGACCCAGTACTTC
CDR3 protein: CASSLAGQGALLETQYF
V gene: TRBV7-2
D gene: TRBD1
J gene: TRBJ2-5
clone size: .

CDR3 DNA: TGTGCCAGCAGCTCTGACAGAGGAAACACCATATATTTT
CDR3 protein: CASSSDRGNTIYF
V gene: TRBV7-2
D gene: .
J gene: TRBJ1-3
clone size: many

CDR3 DNA: TGTGCCAGCAGCGCCCAGGGAGACCGAGCCTACGAGCAGTACTTC
CDR3 protein: CASSAQGDRAYEQYF
V gene: TRBV9
D gene: .
J gene: TRBJ2-7
clone size: many

CDR3 DNA: TGTGCCAGCAGTTTATTTCACCGGGACAGGGAGGTATCACCCCTCCACTTT
CDR3 protein: CASSLFHRDREVSPLHF
V gene: TRBV27
D gene: TRBD1
J gene: TRBJ1-6
clone size: many

CDR3 DNA: TGCGCCAGCAGCACGGGGTCTGGGGCCAACGTCCTGACTTTC
CDR3 protein: CASSTGSGANVLTF
V gene: TRBV5-1
D gene: .
J gene: TRBJ2-6
clone size: many

CDR3 DNA: TGTGCCAGCAGTGAACAGGGGCGGAATTCACCCCTCCACTTT
CDR3 protein: CASSEQGRNSPLHF
V gene: TRBV2
D gene: .
J gene: TRBJ1-6
clone size: many

CDR3 DNA: TGCAGTGCTTTAGCGGGAGGGTTAGATACGCAGTATTTT
CDR3 protein: CSALAGGLDTQYF
V gene: TRBV20-1
D gene: TRBD2
J gene: TRBJ2-3
clone size: many

CDR3 DNA: TGCAGTGCCCCTCCGGGACTAGCGGGAGAGTCCCAGTACTTC
CDR3 protein: CSAPPGLAGESQYF
V gene: TRBV20-1
D gene: TRBD2
J gene: TRBJ2-5
clone size: many

CDR3 DNA: TGCGCCAGCAGCTTGGCCTTAAACAATGAGCAGTTCTTC
CDR3 protein: CASSLALNNEQFF
V gene: TRBV5-1
D gene: .
J gene: TRBJ2-1
clone size: many

CDR3 DNA: TGTGCCAGCAGCCAGGGACTCCTATACAAGCAGTACTTC
CDR3 protein: CASSQGLLYKQYF
V gene: TRBV7-2
D gene: .
J gene: TRBJ2-7
clone size: .

CDR3 DNA: TGTGCCAGCAGCCACCCTGCCGAGGGCTACAATGAGCAGTTCTTC
CDR3 protein: CASSHPAEGYNEQFF
V gene: TRBV4-2
D gene: .
J gene: TRBJ2-1
clone size: many

CDR3 DNA: TGTGCCACCACACACAGAAACACCGGGGAGCTGTTTTTT
CDR3 protein: CATTHRNTGELFF
V gene: TRBV24-1
D gene: .
J gene: TRBJ2-2
clone size: many

CDR3 DNA: TGCGCCAGCAGTCCGAGCGGGGCGGGCACAGATACGCAGTATTTT
CDR3 protein: CASSPSGAGTDTQYF
V gene: TRBV5-1
D gene: TRBD2
J gene: TRBJ2-3
clone size: many

CDR3 DNA: TGCAGTGCCCTAAAGCAGCGGGGGGGGGAAGAGACCCAGTACTTC
CDR3 protein: CSALKQRGGEETQYF
V gene: TRBV20-1
D gene: TRBD2
J gene: TRBJ2-5
clone size: many

CDR3 DNA: TGTGCCAGTAGTACCCAGGGACCTTATAGCAATCAGCCCCAGCATTTT
CDR3 protein: CASSTQGPYSNQPQHF
V gene: TRBV19
D gene: .
J gene: TRBJ1-5
clone size: many

CDR3 DNA: TGTGCCAGCAGCCAAGGTTCCGTCCTAGGAAATACGCAGTATTTT
CDR3 protein: CASSQGSVLGNTQYF
V gene: TRBV3-1
D gene: .
J gene: TRBJ2-3
clone size: many

CDR3 DNA: TGTGCCATCAGTGAGACGACAGGCTACGAGCAGTACTTC
CDR3 protein: CAISETTGYEQYF
V gene: TRBV10-3
D gene: .
J gene: TRBJ2-7
clone size: many

CDR3 DNA: TGCGCCAGCAGCTTGGGTGGGCTCGGCAATCAGCCCCAGCATTTT
CDR3 protein: CASSLGGLGNQPQHF
V gene: TRBV5-1
D gene: .
J gene: TRBJ1-5
clone size: many

CDR3 DNA: TGCAGTGCTGGGGGGGGACTAGCGGGTGGGAACACCGGGGAGCTGTTTTTT
CDR3 protein: CSAGGGLAGGNTGELFF
V gene: TRBV20-1
D gene: TRBD2
J gene: TRBJ2-2
clone size: .

CDR3 DNA: TGTGCCAGCAGTTACTCGATGGGGACTAGCGGGGGCAATGAGCAGTTCTTC
CDR3 protein: CASSYSMGTSGGNEQFF
V gene: TRBV6-2/TRBV6-3
D gene: TRBD2
J gene: TRBJ2-1
clone size: few

CDR3 DNA: TGCAGTGCTAGGGGGGAAAGCACAGATACGCAGTATTTT
CDR3 protein: CSARGESTDTQYF
V gene: TRBV20-1
D gene: .
J gene: TRBJ2-3
clone size: many

CDR3 DNA: TGCAGTGCTAGGAACAGGGGCACTGAAGCTTTCTTT
CDR3 protein: CSARNRGTEAFF
V gene: TRBV20-1
D gene: TRBD1
J gene: TRBJ1-1
clone size: .

CDR3 DNA: TGCGCCAGCAGCTCTCAGACAGGGCCCACAGATACGCAGTATTTT
CDR3 protein: CASSSQTGPTDTQYF
V gene: TRBV5-1
D gene: TRBD1
J gene: TRBJ2-3
clone size: many

CDR3 DNA: TGCAGTGCGGGGGACAGGGATGAGACCCAGTACTTC
CDR3 protein: CSAGDRDETQYF
V gene: TRBV20-1
D gene: TRBD1
J gene: TRBJ2-5
clone size: many

CDR3 DNA: TGTGCCACCAGTGACGCAGAAGCCGGGACAGCACAAGAGACCCAGTACTTC
CDR3 protein: CATSDAEAGTAQETQYF
V gene: TRBV24-1
D gene: TRBD1
J gene: TRBJ2-5
clone size: many

CDR3 DNA: TGCAGTGCTAGGGGGTCGAGCGGAGGCCATAACTCATACAATGAGCAGTTCTTC
CDR3 protein: CSARGSSGGHNSYNEQFF
V gene: TRBV20-1
D gene: .
J gene: TRBJ2-1
clone size: many

CDR3 DNA: TGTGCCAGCTCACCAGGCGGACAAAGCACAGATACGCAGTATTTT
CDR3 protein: CASSPGGQSTDTQYF
V gene: TRBV18
D gene: .
J gene: TRBJ2-3
clone size: .

CDR3 DNA: TGTGCCAGCAGTTACGTGGAAACTGGAAACACCATATATTTT
CDR3 protein: CASSYVETGNTIYF
V gene: TRBV12-3/TRBV12-4
D gene: .
J gene: TRBJ1-3
clone size: many

CDR3 DNA: TGTGCCAGCAGCTTAGAAGGCCTGCAGGGATTCGTGAGCACTGAAGCTTTCTTT
CDR3 protein: CASSLEGLQGFVSTEAFF
V gene: TRBV7-8
D gene: .
J gene: TRBJ1-1
clone size: many

CDR3 DNA: TGCAGTGCTAGGATCAGTGGGGGCTCCGAGCAGTACTTC
CDR3 protein: CSARISGGSEQYF
V gene: TRBV20-1
D gene: .
J gene: TRBJ2-7
clone size: once

CDR3 DNA: TGTGCCAGCAGCGCTGGGGGGGTAGCGGGGGCCAATGAGCAGTTCTTC
CDR3 protein: CASSAGGVAGANEQFF
V gene: TRBV7-2
D gene: TRBD2
J gene: TRBJ2-1
clone size: many

CDR3 DNA: TGCAGTGCTAGAGTGGACAGGGGGAAAGGCTACACCTTC
CDR3 protein: CSARVDRGKGYTF
V gene: TRBV20-1
D gene: TRBD1
J gene: TRBJ1-2
clone size: many

CDR3 DNA: TGTGCCAGCAGCTTTGGGGGCCCCGTGAACGAGCAGTACTTC
CDR3 protein: CASSFGGPVNEQYF
V gene: TRBV7-6
D gene: .
J gene: TRBJ2-7
clone size: medium-sized

CDR3 DNA: TGTGCCACCAGTGTCCGGCCGGGCGGGGAGCAGTATTTT
CDR3 protein: CATSVRPGGEQYF
V gene: TRBV24-1
D gene: .
J gene: TRBJ2-3
clone size: .

CDR3 DNA: TGCGCCAGCAGCTTAGAACGGGGCCCCGGGGAGCTGTTTTTT
CDR3 protein: CASSLERGPGELFF
V gene: TRBV5-1
D gene: .
J gene: TRBJ2-2
clone size: .

CDR3 DNA: TGCGCCAGCAGCCCCGCGACTCGAGAGACCCAGTACTTC
CDR3 protein: CASSPATRETQYF
V gene: TRBV4-1
D gene: .
J gene: TRBJ2-5
clone size: many

CDR3 DNA: TGTGCCAGCAGCTTATTACTAGCGGACTTGGATGAGCAGTTCTTC
CDR3 protein: CASSLLLADLDEQFF
V gene: TRBV7-9
D gene: TRBD2
J gene: TRBJ2-1
clone size: many

CDR3 DNA: TGTGCCAGCAGCTTGGACAATCCTAGCTCCTACAATGAGCAGTTCTTC
CDR3 protein: CASSLDNPSSYNEQFF
V gene: TRBV5-5
D gene: .
J gene: TRBJ2-1
clone size: many

CDR3 DNA: TGTGCCAGCAGTTTTAGCGGGAGGGCCTGGAGCACAGATACGCAGTATTTT
CDR3 protein: CASSFSGRAWSTDTQYF
V gene: TRBV27
D gene: TRBD2
J gene: TRBJ2-3
clone size: many

CDR3 DNA: TGTGCCAGCAGTTACTCTCTGCGGGGGGGCAAGTACTTC
CDR3 protein: CASSYSLRGGKYF
V gene: TRBV6-2/TRBV6-3
D gene: TRBD2
J gene: TRBJ2-7
clone size: .

CDR3 DNA: TGTGCCAGCAGTTTTAGCGGGAGTCGCGACGAGCAGTACTTC
CDR3 protein: CASSFSGSRDEQYF
V gene: TRBV12-3/TRBV12-4
D gene: TRBD2
J gene: TRBJ2-7
clone size: many

CDR3 DNA: TGTGCCAGTAGTATGATGGCAGGGTCTCCTTTCTTT
CDR3 protein: CASSMMAGSPFF
V gene: TRBV19
D gene: .
J gene: TRBJ1-1
clone size: many

CDR3 DNA: TGCAGCGTTGAAAGGACTAGCGGGAGTAGTTTC
CDR3 protein: CSVERTSGSSF
V gene: TRBV29-1
D gene: TRBD2
J gene: TRBJ2-5
clone size: many

CDR3 DNA: TGCAGTGTGGGGGCTGAGACCCAGTACTTC
CDR3 protein: CSVGAETQYF
V gene: TRBV20-1
D gene: .
J gene: TRBJ2-5
clone size: medium-sized

CDR3 DNA: TGCGCCAGCAGCTTAATACCCCAAAATGAGCAGTTCTTC
CDR3 protein: CASSLIPQNEQFF
V gene: TRBV5-1
D gene: .
J gene: TRBJ2-1
clone size: many

CDR3 DNA: TGTGCCAGCAGCTCTTCGCTGTCCCACCATTTT
CDR3 protein: CASSSSLSHHF
V gene: TRBV7-9
D gene: .
J gene: TRBJ2-3
clone size: many

CDR3 DNA: TGCAGTGCACTAAGGGGGGGAGGGCTATACAATGAGCAGTTCTTC
CDR3 protein: CSALRGGGLYNEQFF
V gene: TRBV20-1
D gene: .
J gene: TRBJ2-1
clone size: medium-sized

CDR3 DNA: TGTGCCACCAGCAGAATTCGCATGGAGGGGGGACGGAGAAGAACCTACGAGCAGTACTTC
CDR3 protein: CATSRIRMEGGRRRTYEQYF
V gene: TRBV15
D gene: .
J gene: TRBJ2-7
clone size: many

CDR3 DNA: TGTGCCAGCAGTTTGATGGGACCCAGGGACGAGCAGTACTTC
CDR3 protein: CASSLMGPRDEQYF
V gene: TRBV12-3/TRBV12-4
D gene: .
J gene: TRBJ2-7
clone size: many